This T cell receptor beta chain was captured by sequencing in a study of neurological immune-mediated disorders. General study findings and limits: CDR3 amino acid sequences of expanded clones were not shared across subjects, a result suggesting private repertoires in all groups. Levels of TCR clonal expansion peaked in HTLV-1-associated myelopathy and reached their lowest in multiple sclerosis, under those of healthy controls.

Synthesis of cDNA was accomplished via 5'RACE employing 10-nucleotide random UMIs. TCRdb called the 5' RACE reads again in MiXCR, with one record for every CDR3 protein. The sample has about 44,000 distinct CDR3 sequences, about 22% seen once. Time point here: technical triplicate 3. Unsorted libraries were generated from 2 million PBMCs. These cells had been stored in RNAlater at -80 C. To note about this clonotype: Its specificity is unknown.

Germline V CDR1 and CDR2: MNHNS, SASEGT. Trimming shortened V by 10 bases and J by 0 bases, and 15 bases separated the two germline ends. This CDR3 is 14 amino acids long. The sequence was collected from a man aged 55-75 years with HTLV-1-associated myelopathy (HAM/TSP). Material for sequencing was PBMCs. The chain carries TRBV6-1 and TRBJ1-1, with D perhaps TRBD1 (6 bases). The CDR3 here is CATATGYMNTEAFF. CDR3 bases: TGTGCCACCGCGACAGGTTACATGAACACTGAAGCTTTCTTT.